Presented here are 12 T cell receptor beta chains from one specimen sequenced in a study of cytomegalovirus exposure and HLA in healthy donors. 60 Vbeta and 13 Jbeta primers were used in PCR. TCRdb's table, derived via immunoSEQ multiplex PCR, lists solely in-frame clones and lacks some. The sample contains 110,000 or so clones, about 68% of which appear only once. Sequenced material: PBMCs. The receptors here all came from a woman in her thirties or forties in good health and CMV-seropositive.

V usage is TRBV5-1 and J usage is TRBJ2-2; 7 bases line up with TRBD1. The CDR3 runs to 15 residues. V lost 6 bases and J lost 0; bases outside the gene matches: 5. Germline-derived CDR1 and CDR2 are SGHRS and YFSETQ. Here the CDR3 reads CASTGTVPNTGELFF. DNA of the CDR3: TGCGCCAGCACTGGGACAGTACCGAACACCGGGGAGCTGTTTTTT.

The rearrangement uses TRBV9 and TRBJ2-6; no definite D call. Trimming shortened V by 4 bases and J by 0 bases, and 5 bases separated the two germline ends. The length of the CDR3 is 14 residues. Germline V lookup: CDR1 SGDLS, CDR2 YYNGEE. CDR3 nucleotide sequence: TGTGCCAGCAGCACCAGCTCTGGGGCCAACGTCCTGACTTTC. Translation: CASSTSSGANVLTF.

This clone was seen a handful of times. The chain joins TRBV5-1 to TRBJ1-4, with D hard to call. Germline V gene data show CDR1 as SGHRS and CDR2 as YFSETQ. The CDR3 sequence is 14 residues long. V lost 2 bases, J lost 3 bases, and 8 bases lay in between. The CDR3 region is CASSFGSANEKLFF. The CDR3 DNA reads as TGCGCCAGCAGCTTCGGGAGTGCTAATGAAAAACTGTTTTTT.

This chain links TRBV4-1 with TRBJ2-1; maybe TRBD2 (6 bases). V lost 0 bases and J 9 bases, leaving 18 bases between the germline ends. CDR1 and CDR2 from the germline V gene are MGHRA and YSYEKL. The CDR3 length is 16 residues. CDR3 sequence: CASSQDQAVIGSEQFF. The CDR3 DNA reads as TGCGCCAGCAGCCAAGATCAGGCTGTTATCGGGAGTGAGCAGTTCTTC.

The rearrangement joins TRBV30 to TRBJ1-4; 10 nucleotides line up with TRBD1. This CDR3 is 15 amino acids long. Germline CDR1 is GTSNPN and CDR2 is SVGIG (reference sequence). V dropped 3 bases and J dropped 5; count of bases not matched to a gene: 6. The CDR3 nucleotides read TGTGCCTGGAGGGGACAGGGGATTCCGAATGAAAAACTGTTTTTT. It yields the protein CAWRGQGIPNEKLFF.

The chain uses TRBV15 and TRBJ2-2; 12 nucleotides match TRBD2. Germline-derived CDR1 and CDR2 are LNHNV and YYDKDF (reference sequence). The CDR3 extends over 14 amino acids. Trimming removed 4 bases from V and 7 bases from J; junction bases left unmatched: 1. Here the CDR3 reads CATSKLAGGGELFF. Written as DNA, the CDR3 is TGTGCCACCAGCAAACTAGCGGGAGGCGGGGAGCTGTTTTTT. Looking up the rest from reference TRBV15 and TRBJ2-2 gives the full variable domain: DAMVIQNPRYQVTQFGKPVTLSCSQTLNHNVMYWYQQKSSQAPKLLFHYYDKDFNNEADTPDNFQSRRPNTSFCFLDIRSPGLGDTAMYLCATSKLAGGGELFFGEGSRLTVL.

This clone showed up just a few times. CDR3 DNA: TGTGCCAGCTCGCAGGGGGAAAAACTGTTTTTT. Its protein product is CASSQGEKLFF. The genes are TRBV11-3 and TRBJ1-4; TRBD1 might be the D (6 bases). CDR3 length equals 11 residues. The germline V gene encodes CDR1 SGHNT and CDR2 YENEEA. The V end was cut by 8 bases, the J end by 8 bases, with 9 bases between. Full variable domain (rest looked up from reference TRBV11-3 and TRBJ1-4): EAGVVQSPRYKIIEKKQPVAFWCNPISGHNTLYWYLQNLGQGPELLIRYENEEAVDDSQLPKDRFSAERLKGVDSTLKIQPAELGDSAVYLCASSQGEKLFFGSGTQLSVL.

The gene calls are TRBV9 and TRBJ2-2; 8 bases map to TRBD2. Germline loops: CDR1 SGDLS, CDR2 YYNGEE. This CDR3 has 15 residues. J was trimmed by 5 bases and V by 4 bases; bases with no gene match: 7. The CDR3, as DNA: TGTGCCAGCAGCCCAGCGGGAGCAAGTACCGGGGAGCTGTTTTTT. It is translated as CASSPAGASTGELFF.

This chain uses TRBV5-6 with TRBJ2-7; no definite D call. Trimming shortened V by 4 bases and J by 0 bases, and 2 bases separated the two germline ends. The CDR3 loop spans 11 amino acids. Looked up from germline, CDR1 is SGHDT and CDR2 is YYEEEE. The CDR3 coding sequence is TGTGCCAGCAGCCACTCCTACGAGCAGTACTTC. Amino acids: CASSHSYEQYF.

The chain's CDR3 is CASSFQENTEAFF. The CDR3 bases are TGCGCCAGCAGCTTCCAGGAGAACACTGAAGCTTTCTTT. V is TRBV5-1 and J is TRBJ1-1, with D uncertain. Germline V gene sequence: CDR1 SGHRS, CDR2 YFSETQ. The V end was cut by 2 bases, the J end by 1 base, with 6 bases between. This CDR3 region has 13 residues.

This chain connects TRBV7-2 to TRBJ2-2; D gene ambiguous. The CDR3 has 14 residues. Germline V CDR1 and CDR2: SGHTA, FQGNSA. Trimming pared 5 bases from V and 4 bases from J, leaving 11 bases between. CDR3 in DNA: TGTGCCAGCAGCCCCCGGTCGGTCACCGGGGAGCTGTTTTTT. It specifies CASSPRSVTGELFF.

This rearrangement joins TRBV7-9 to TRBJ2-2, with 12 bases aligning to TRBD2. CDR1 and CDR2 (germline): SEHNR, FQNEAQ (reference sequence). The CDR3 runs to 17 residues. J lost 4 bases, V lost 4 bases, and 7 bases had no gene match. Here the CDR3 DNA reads TGTGCCAGCAGCTCCCAGACTAGCGGGAGCCCCACCGGGGAGCTGTTTTTT. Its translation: CASSSQTSGSPTGELFF.